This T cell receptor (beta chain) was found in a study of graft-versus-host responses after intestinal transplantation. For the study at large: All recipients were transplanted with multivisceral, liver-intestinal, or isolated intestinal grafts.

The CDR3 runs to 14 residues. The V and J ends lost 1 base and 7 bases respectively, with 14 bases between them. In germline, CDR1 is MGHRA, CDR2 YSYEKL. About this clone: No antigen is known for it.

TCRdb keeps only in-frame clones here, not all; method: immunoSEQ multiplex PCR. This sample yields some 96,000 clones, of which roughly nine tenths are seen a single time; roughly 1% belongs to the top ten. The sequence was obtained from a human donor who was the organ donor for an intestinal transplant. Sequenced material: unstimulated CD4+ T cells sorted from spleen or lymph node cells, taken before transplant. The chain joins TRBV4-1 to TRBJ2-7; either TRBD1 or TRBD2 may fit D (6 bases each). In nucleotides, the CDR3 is TGCGCCAGCAGCCAAGCATGGGGGGCTAGGGAGCAGTACTTC. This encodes CASSQAWGAREQYF.